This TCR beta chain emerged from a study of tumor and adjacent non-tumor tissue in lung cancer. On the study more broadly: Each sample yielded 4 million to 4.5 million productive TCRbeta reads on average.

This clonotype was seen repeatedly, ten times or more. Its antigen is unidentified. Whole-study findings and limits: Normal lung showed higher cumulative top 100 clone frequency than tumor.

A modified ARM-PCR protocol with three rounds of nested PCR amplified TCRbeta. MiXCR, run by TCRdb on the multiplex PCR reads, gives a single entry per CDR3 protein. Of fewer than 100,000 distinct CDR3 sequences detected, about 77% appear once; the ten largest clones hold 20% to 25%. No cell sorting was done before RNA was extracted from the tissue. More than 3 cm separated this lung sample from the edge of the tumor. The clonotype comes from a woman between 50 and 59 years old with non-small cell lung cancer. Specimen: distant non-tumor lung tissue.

The CDR3 nucleotides read TGTGCCAGCAGCCGTACAGGGGCAGGAGGCCAGCCCCAGCATTTT. It translates to CASSRTGAGGQPQHF. The gene calls are TRBV6-5 and TRBJ1-5, with TRBD1 matching over 7 bases. V lost 6 bases to trimming and J lost 7 bases; unmatched junction nucleotides: 12. The CDR3 consists of 15 residues. Germline values: CDR1 MNHEY, CDR2 SVGAGI.